This TCR beta chain stems from a study of CD8 T cells in ankylosing spondylitis. CDR3 length: 15 amino acids. The V segment lost 4 bases and the J segment 1 base; nucleotides outside the gene matches: 9. Germline assignment: CDR1 SQVTM and CDR2 ANQGSEA. TCRdb analysed the 5' RACE reads with MiXCR anew, one entry per CDR3 protein. Among fewer than 25,000 distinct CDR3 sequences, about an eighth were seen once, and the ten largest hold about 35%. The receptor was isolated from a male donor with ankylosing spondylitis or in good health (not recorded which). The sequencing sample was made of blood. The chain couples TRBV29-1 to TRBJ1-1; TRBD1 matches at 7 bases. The CDR3: CSVVWRGRRNTEAFF. In nucleotides, the CDR3 is TGCAGCGTTGTTTGGAGGGGGCGTAGGAACACTGAAGCTTTCTTT.